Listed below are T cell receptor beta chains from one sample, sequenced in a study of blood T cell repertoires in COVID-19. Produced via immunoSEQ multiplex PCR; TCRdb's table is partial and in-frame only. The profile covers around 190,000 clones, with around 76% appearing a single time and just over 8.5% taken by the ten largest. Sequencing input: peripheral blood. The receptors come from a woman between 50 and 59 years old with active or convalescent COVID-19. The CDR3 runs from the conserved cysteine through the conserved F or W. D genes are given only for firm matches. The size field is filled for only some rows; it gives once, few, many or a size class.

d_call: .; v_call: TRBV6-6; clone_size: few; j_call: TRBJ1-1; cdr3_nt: TGTGCCAGCAGTTATAAGGGGGAAGGCACTGAAGCTTTCTTT; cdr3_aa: CASSYKGEGTEAFF
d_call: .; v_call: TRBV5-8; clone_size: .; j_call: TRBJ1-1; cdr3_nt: TGTGCCAGCAGCCTCCGGGACAAGGACGAAGCTTTCTTT; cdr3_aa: CASSLRDKDEAFF
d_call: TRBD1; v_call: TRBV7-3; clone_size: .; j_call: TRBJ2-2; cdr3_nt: TGTGCCAGCAGCCCCCGGTCAGGGACAGGAGGGACCGGGGAGCTGTTTTTT; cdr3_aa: CASSPRSGTGGTGELFF
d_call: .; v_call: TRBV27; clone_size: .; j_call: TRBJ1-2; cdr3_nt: TGTGCCAGCAGTTTACGGGAGGGGTTAGGGGGCTACACCTTC; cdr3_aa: CASSLREGLGGYTF
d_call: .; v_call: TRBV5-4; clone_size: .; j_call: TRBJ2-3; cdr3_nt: TGTGCCAGCAGCTTGCCTAGCGGCACAGATACGCAGTATTTT; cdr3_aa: CASSLPSGTDTQYF
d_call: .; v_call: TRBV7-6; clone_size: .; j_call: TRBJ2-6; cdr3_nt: TGTGCCAGCAGCTTACGAGGTGCCGGGGCCAACGTCCTGACTTTC; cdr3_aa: CASSLRGAGANVLTF
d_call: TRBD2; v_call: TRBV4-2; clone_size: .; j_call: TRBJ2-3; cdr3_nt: TGTGCCAGCAGCCAAGAGGAGGCCGCGGGAGGTCGCACAGATACGCAGTATTTT; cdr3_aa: CASSQEEAAGGRTDTQYF
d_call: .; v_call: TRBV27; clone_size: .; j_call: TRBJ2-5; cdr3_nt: TGTGCCAGCAGTTTAGTCAGGGGTGGAGAGACCCAGTACTTC; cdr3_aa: CASSLVRGGETQYF
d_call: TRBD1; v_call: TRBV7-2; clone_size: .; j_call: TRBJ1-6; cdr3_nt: TGTGCCAGCAGCCTCACCGGGACAGGGGGAAGCTCCTATAATTCACCCCTCCACTTT; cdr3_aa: CASSLTGTGGSSYNSPLHF
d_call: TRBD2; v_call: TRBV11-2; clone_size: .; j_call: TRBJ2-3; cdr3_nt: TGTGCCAGCAGCTCCTCCGGGACTAGCGGACCGACTTATACGCAGTATTTT; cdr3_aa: CASSSSGTSGPTYTQYF
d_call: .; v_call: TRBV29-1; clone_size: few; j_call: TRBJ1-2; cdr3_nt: TGCAGCGTTGTTGGGGGGGAGAGCTACACCTTC; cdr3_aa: CSVVGGESYTF
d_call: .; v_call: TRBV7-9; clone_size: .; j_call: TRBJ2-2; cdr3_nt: TGTGCCAGCAGCACGGACAGTACGAACACCGGGGAGCTGTTTTTT; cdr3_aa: CASSTDSTNTGELFF
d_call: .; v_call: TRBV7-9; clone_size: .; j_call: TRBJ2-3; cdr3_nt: TGTGCCAGCAGCCCACAGGGAGCTGGCACAGATACGCAGTATTTT; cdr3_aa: CASSPQGAGTDTQYF
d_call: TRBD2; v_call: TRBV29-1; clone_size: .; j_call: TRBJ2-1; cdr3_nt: TGCAGCGTTCTTACTAGCGGGAGTTTCTATGAGCAGTTCTTC; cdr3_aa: CSVLTSGSFYEQFF
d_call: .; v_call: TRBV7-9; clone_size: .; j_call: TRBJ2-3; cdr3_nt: TGTGCCAGCAGCAGCAATTTGTTGAGCACAGATACGCAGTATTTT; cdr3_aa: CASSSNLLSTDTQYF